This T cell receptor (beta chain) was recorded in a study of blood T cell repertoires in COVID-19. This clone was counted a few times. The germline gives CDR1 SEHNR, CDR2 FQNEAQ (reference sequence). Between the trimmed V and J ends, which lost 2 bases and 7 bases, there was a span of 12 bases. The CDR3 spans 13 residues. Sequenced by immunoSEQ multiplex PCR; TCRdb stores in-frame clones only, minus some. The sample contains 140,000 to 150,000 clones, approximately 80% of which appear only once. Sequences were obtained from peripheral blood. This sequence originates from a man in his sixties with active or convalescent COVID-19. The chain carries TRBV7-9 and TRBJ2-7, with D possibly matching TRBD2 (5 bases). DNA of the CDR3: TGTGCCAGCAGCTTAAGGAGAGGGAATGAGCAGTACTTC. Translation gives CASSLRRGNEQYF.